A single sample gave rise to the 17 T cell receptor beta chains below, sequenced in a study of cytomegalovirus exposure and HLA in healthy donors. Both 60 Vbeta primers and 13 Jbeta primers went into the PCR. Here immunoSEQ multiplex PCR was the method, and the copy in TCRdb shows in-frame clones only, minus some. The table shows roughly 180,000 clones, with 85% occurring only once. Input material: PBMCs. The receptors come from a boy younger than 10 in good health and CMV-seronegative.

This rearrangement joins TRBV6-6 to TRBJ2-4; 10 bases are a match to TRBD1. Germline V CDR1 and CDR2: MNHNY, SVGAGI (reference sequence). V lost 5 bases and J lost 6; bases outside the gene matches: 4. The length of the CDR3 is 14 residues. The chain's CDR3 is CASSATGGTNIQYF. Here the CDR3 DNA reads TGTGCCAGCAGTGCGACAGGGGGCACAAACATTCAGTACTTC.

About this clone itself: This CDR3 is also generated by other DNA sequences in the sample. J is TRBJ1-5 and V is TRBV6-1; D remains ambiguous. The CDR3 totals 13 residues. Germline CDR1 is MNHNS and CDR2 is SASEGT. With 2 bases removed from V and 4 bases from J, the gap between germline ends came to 6 bases. CDR3 protein: CASSERGNQPQHF. DNA for the CDR3: TGTGCCAGCAGTGAAAGAGGTAATCAGCCCCAGCATTTT.

This chain links TRBV7-8 with TRBJ2-5, with 8 bases matching TRBD1. The end of the DNA is better explained by TRBJ2-7, so the J call may be wrong. The CDR3 is 14 residues long. CDR1 is SGHVS and CDR2 is FQNEAQ in the germline V gene. CDR3 loop: CASSHRTGNYEQYF. Here the CDR3 DNA reads TGTGCCAGCAGCCACCGGACAGGGAACTACGAGCAGTACTTC.

V and J are TRBV10-2 and TRBJ1-5, with TRBD1 matching 8 bases. Germline V gene lookup returns CDR1 WSHSY and CDR2 SAAADI. The CDR3 extends over 13 amino acids. V lost 1 base and J lost 16; bases outside the gene matches: 9. CDR3 sequence: CASSEYRDRPIHF. Written as DNA, the CDR3 is TGCGCCAGCAGTGAGTACCGGGACAGGCCAATTCATTTT.

The V and J genes are TRBV18 and TRBJ2-7; tentative D call: TRBD1 (6 bases). The germline CDR1 and CDR2 sequences are KGHSH and LQKENI. Trimming took off 4 bases at V and 6 bases at J, with 22 bases between the two ends. The CDR3 sequence is 16 residues long. This CDR3 is CASSRPTGLTTGEQYF. The CDR3 DNA sequence: TGTGCCAGCTCACGGCCGACAGGACTTACTACCGGCGAGCAGTACTTC. Full variable domain (missing parts from reference TRBV18 and TRBJ2-7): NAGVMQNPRHLVRRRGQEARLRCSPMKGHSHVYWYRQLPEEGLKFMVYLQKENIIDESGMPKERFSAEFPKEGPSILRIQQVVRGDSAAYFCASSRPTGLTTGEQYFGPGTRLTVT.

This chain joins TRBV2 and TRBJ1-2, with 8 bases that match TRBD1. Germline V CDR1 and CDR2: SNHLY, FYNNEI. J was trimmed by 8 bases and V by 6 bases; bases with no gene match: 11. The CDR3 runs to 14 residues. CDR3 loop: CASSGQGFFGGYTF. The DNA of the CDR3 is TGTGCCAGCAGCGGACAGGGCTTTTTCGGGGGCTACACCTTC.

V is TRBV5-1 and J is TRBJ2-5; no reliable D call. The CDR3 totals 15 residues. V lost 0 bases and J lost 0, with 9 bases in between. Germline loops: CDR1 SGHRS, CDR2 YFSETQ. Here the CDR3 DNA reads TGCGCCAGCAGCTTGGGACTCCTGTACCAAGAGACCCAGTACTTC. Its protein product is CASSLGLLYQETQYF.

The chain is built from TRBV25-1 and TRBJ1-4, with D possibly matching TRBD1 (5 bases). CDR3 length equals 15 residues. CDR1 is MGHDK and CDR2 is SYGVNS in the germline V gene. The V end was cut by 6 bases, the J end by 7 bases, with 18 bases between. CDR3 in amino acids: CASRTNGIQGEKLFF. The CDR3 bases are TGTGCCAGCAGAACTAATGGGATTCAGGGTGAAAAACTGTTTTTT.

The count of this clone is one. V and J are TRBV6-1 and TRBJ2-7, with D tentatively TRBD1 (6 bases). The CDR3 spans 15 residues. Germline V lookup: CDR1 MNHNS, CDR2 SASEGT. The V end was cut by 5 bases, the J end by 0 bases, with 14 bases between. CDR3 DNA: TGTGCCAGCAGTAAAAACAGGGTTATCTCCTACGAGCAGTACGTC. As protein: CASSKNRVISYEQYV.

This clone has only a few counts. The J gene is TRBJ1-1, the V gene TRBV30; possible D gene TRBD1, 6 bases. Germline V CDR1 and CDR2: GTSNPN, SVGIG (reference sequence). The CDR3 loop spans 18 amino acids. Trimming pared 5 bases from V and 4 bases from J, leaving 29 bases between. The CDR3 reads CAWAALRGRGRRSTEAFF. In DNA form, the CDR3 reads TGTGCCTGGGCAGCCTTGAGGGGCAGGGGCAGGAGGAGCACTGAAGCTTTCTTT.

The chain carries TRBV20-1 and TRBJ2-1; D gene ambiguous. Germline V lookup: CDR1 DFQATT, CDR2 SNEGSKA (reference sequence). V lost 6 bases, J lost 4 bases, and 4 bases lay in between. The CDR3 is 10 amino acids. The chain's CDR3 is CSAGYNEQFF. DNA of the CDR3: TGCAGTGCCGGGTACAATGAGCAGTTCTTC.

V usage is TRBV28 and J usage is TRBJ2-4, with TRBD1 matching over 12 bases. The V segment lost 6 bases and the J segment 0 bases; nucleotides outside the gene matches: 9. The CDR3 runs 18 residues. The germline V gene has CDR1 MDHEN and CDR2 SYDVKM. CDR3 in DNA: TGTGCCAGCAGCCGACCGGGACAGGGGGCTGCAGCCAAAAACATTCAGTACTTC. Translated: CASSRPGQGAAAKNIQYF. Together with reference TRBV28 and TRBJ2-4, the CDR3 gives the full variable domain: DVKVTQSSRYLVKRTGEKVFLECVQDMDHENMFWYRQDPGLGLRLIYFSYDVKMKEKGDIPEGYSVSREKKERFSLILESASTNQTSMYLCASSRPGQGAAAKNIQYFGAGTRLSVL.

V gene TRBV7-2 combines with J gene TRBJ2-3, with TRBD2 matching over 7 bases. CDR3 size: 15 residues. J gave up 2 bases and V 0 bases, and 2 bases lay outside the gene matches. Germline V CDR1 and CDR2: SGHTA, FQGNSA. The CDR3, as DNA: TGTGCCAGCAGCTTAGCGGGAGGGGACACAGATACGCAGTATTTT. Amino acid sequence: CASSLAGGDTDTQYF.

As regards this clone: The same CDR3 arises from other DNA sequences in this sample as well. The rearrangement joins TRBV10-3 to TRBJ2-5; TRBD2 might be the D (6 bases). The V end lost 4 bases, the J end lost 1 base, and 7 bases lay between the germline ends. The CDR3 extends over 13 amino acids. Per the germline V gene, CDR1 is ENHRY and CDR2 is SYGVKD. DNA for the CDR3: TGTGCCATCAGTGGGGGACTCCAAGAGACCCAGTACTTC. Translation: CAISGGLQETQYF.

The CDR3 DNA follows: TGCGCCAGCAGCCGCGAAAGAGCTTCGGATACGCAGTATTTT. Protein: CASSRERASDTQYF. V gene TRBV5-1 combines with J gene TRBJ2-3; D is unresolved. The germline gives CDR1 SGHRS, CDR2 YFSETQ. Trimming left V 4 bases short and J 6 bases short, with 15 bases between. The CDR3 contains 14 residues. Full variable domain (rest looked up from reference TRBV5-1 and TRBJ2-3): KAGVTQTPRYLIKTRGQQVTLSCSPISGHRSVSWYQQTPGQGLQFLFEYFSETQRNKGNFPGRFSGRQFSNSRSEMNVSTLELGDSALYLCASSRERASDTQYFGPGTRLTVL.

V usage is TRBV29-1 and J usage is TRBJ2-7; 7 bases align to TRBD1. Trimming cost V 7 bases and J 4 bases; bases outside gene matches: 10. Germline CDR1 is SQVTM and CDR2 is ANQGSEA. This CDR3 contains 13 residues. CDR3 loop: CSAWDSLGYEQYF. DNA for the CDR3: TGCAGCGCCTGGGACAGCCTAGGGTACGAGCAGTACTTC.

V usage is TRBV6-1 and J usage is TRBJ1-5, with a possible D match to TRBD1 (6 bases). This CDR3 is 14 amino acids long. Trimming took off 6 bases at V and 2 bases at J, with 11 bases between the two ends. Germline V gene lookup returns CDR1 MNHNS and CDR2 SASEGT. The CDR3 DNA reads as TGTGCCAGCAGGAGGGACACTCGCAATCAGCCCCAGCATTTT. Translated, it gives CASRRDTRNQPQHF.